This is a list of T cell receptor beta chains from one sample in a study of patients and donors after allogeneic stem cell transplantation. TCRdb processed the RT-PCR reads anew with MiXCR; each CDR3 protein has one entry. The sample yields about 960,000 distinct CDR3 sequences, more than 15% seen once. Sequenced: blood, either unsorted or a sorted T cell fraction (not recorded which). The origin of the receptors is a human donor who was either an allogeneic HSCT recipient or a stem cell or donor lymphocyte infusion donor (not recorded which). It is not recorded whose cells these are; they may come from a transplant donor. Both conserved end residues are part of each CDR3. Each record gives: CDR3 protein, CDR3 DNA, D gene, clone size, J gene, V gene. A D gene is named only where the DNA matches it firmly. Clone size is given for some rows only: seen once, a few or many times, or a class if the clone is expanded.

CDR3aa: CASSWETSVAPPGELFF; CDR3nt: TGTGCCAGCAGCTGGGAAACTAGCGTCGCGCCCCCCGGGGAGCTGTTTTTT; d_gene: TRBD2; abundance: -; j_gene: TRBJ2-2; v_gene: TRBV7-6
CDR3aa: CSAPRGSGSPLHF; CDR3nt: TGCAGTGCACCCAGGGGTTCCGGTTCACCCCTCCACTTT; d_gene: -; abundance: -; j_gene: TRBJ1-6; v_gene: TRBV20-1
CDR3aa: CASLPGTGTYNEQFF; CDR3nt: TGCGCCAGTCTCCCCGGGACAGGGACATACAATGAGCAGTTCTTC; d_gene: TRBD1; abundance: few; j_gene: TRBJ2-1; v_gene: TRBV5-1
CDR3aa: CASSLQGATNEKLFF; CDR3nt: TGTGCCAGCAGTTTGCAGGGTGCAACTAATGAAAAACTGTTTTTT; d_gene: -; abundance: many; j_gene: TRBJ1-4; v_gene: TRBV27
CDR3aa: CASSSRLAGAFGELFF; CDR3nt: TGTGCCAGCAGTTCCCGACTAGCGGGGGCGTTCGGGGAGCTGTTTTTT; d_gene: TRBD2; abundance: many; j_gene: TRBJ2-2; v_gene: TRBV12-3/TRBV12-4
CDR3aa: CSARDFERGPETQYF; CDR3nt: TGCAGTGCTAGAGATTTCGAGCGGGGGCCAGAGACCCAGTACTTC; d_gene: TRBD2; abundance: few; j_gene: TRBJ2-5; v_gene: TRBV20-1
CDR3aa: CASSLVGLAEAFF; CDR3nt: TGCGCCAGCAGCTTGGTGGGATTGGCTGAAGCTTTCTTT; d_gene: -; abundance: -; j_gene: TRBJ1-1; v_gene: TRBV5-1
CDR3aa: CASSLLAVPGASNTEAFF; CDR3nt: TGTGCCAGCAGCCTACTCGCGGTCCCAGGGGCCTCGAACACTGAAGCTTTCTTT; d_gene: -; abundance: -; j_gene: TRBJ1-1; v_gene: TRBV27
CDR3aa: CASSRNVNEQFF; CDR3nt: TGTGCCAGCAGTCGAAACGTGAATGAGCAGTTCTTC; d_gene: -; abundance: few; j_gene: TRBJ2-1; v_gene: TRBV6-5
CDR3aa: CASSVDGPGPEQFF; CDR3nt: TGTGCCAGCAGCGTTGACGGGCCGGGTCCTGAGCAGTTCTTC; d_gene: -; abundance: few; j_gene: TRBJ2-1; v_gene: TRBV9
CDR3aa: CSARGSGAEGSPLHF; CDR3nt: TGCAGTGCTAGAGGTTCAGGGGCGGAAGGTTCACCCCTCCACTTT; d_gene: -; abundance: -; j_gene: TRBJ1-6; v_gene: TRBV20-1
CDR3aa: CAGPSCRGLSTGELFF; CDR3nt: TGTGCCGGCCCCTCTTGTAGGGGGCTTAGTACCGGGGAGCTGTTTTTT; d_gene: TRBD1; abundance: few; j_gene: TRBJ2-2; v_gene: TRBV12-3/TRBV12-4
CDR3aa: CASSLVQFGTEAFF; CDR3nt: TGTGCCAGCAGCTTAGTGCAGTTTGGCACTGAAGCTTTCTTT; d_gene: -; abundance: few; j_gene: TRBJ1-1; v_gene: TRBV7-2
CDR3aa: CASSLTAENTEAFF; CDR3nt: TGTGCCAGTTCCCTAACGGCAGAAAACACTGAAGCTTTCTTT; d_gene: -; abundance: few; j_gene: TRBJ1-1; v_gene: TRBV27
CDR3aa: CATGNLYNEQFF; CDR3nt: TGTGCCACAGGGAATTTATACAATGAGCAGTTCTTC; d_gene: -; abundance: few; j_gene: TRBJ2-1; v_gene: TRBV24-1
CDR3aa: CASSLTGTTGNTIYF; CDR3nt: TGTGCCAGCAGTCTCACCGGGACGACTGGAAACACCATATATTTT; d_gene: -; abundance: -; j_gene: TRBJ1-3; v_gene: TRBV7-9
CDR3aa: CASSLVAGAAEQYF; CDR3nt: TGTGCCAGCAGTCTGGTAGCGGGAGCCGCCGAGCAGTACTTC; d_gene: TRBD2; abundance: few; j_gene: TRBJ2-7; v_gene: TRBV12-3/TRBV12-4
CDR3aa: CSARGFEGSNQPQHF; CDR3nt: TGCAGTGCTAGAGGGTTTGAGGGAAGCAATCAGCCCCAGCATTTT; d_gene: -; abundance: many; j_gene: TRBJ1-5; v_gene: TRBV20-1
CDR3aa: CASSPQGLADNEQFF; CDR3nt: TGTGCCAGCAGTCCCCAGGGACTAGCGGACAATGAGCAGTTCTTC; d_gene: TRBD2; abundance: few; j_gene: TRBJ2-1; v_gene: TRBV12-3/TRBV12-4
CDR3aa: CASSQEPGREQYF; CDR3nt: TGCGCCAGCAGCCAAGAACCAGGGAGGGAGCAGTACTTC; d_gene: -; abundance: -; j_gene: TRBJ2-7; v_gene: TRBV4-3
CDR3aa: CASSLGRFGEQYF; CDR3nt: TGTGCCAGCAGCTTGGGGCGGTTTGGCGAGCAGTACTTC; d_gene: -; abundance: few; j_gene: TRBJ2-7; v_gene: TRBV7-8
CDR3aa: CATSDLGETQYF; CDR3nt: TGTGCCACCAGTGATTTGGGGGAGACCCAGTACTTC; d_gene: -; abundance: many; j_gene: TRBJ2-5; v_gene: TRBV24-1
CDR3aa: CASTPRDFNTGELFF; CDR3nt: TGTGCCAGTACACCCCGGGACTTTAACACCGGGGAGCTGTTTTTT; d_gene: -; abundance: -; j_gene: TRBJ2-2; v_gene: TRBV19
CDR3aa: CASSFPTGGYTDTQYF; CDR3nt: TGTGCCAGCAGTTTTCCGACAGGGGGCTACACAGATACGCAGTATTTT; d_gene: TRBD1; abundance: -; j_gene: TRBJ2-3; v_gene: TRBV12-3/TRBV12-4
CDR3aa: CASSRWGLRDLSYEQYF; CDR3nt: TGTGCCAGCTCACGCTGGGGGCTGAGGGACTTATCCTACGAGCAGTACTTC; d_gene: -; abundance: few; j_gene: TRBJ2-7; v_gene: TRBV18
CDR3aa: CASSSTGEGGYTF; CDR3nt: TGTGCCAGCAGCTCGACAGGGGAGGGTGGCTACACCTTC; d_gene: TRBD1; abundance: -; j_gene: TRBJ1-2; v_gene: TRBV5-5
CDR3aa: CASSGFVADTQYF; CDR3nt: TGTGCCAGTAGTGGTTTTGTGGCGGATACGCAGTATTTT; d_gene: -; abundance: few; j_gene: TRBJ2-3; v_gene: TRBV19
CDR3aa: CASRVVGALSNQPQHF; CDR3nt: TGTGCCAGCAGGGTGGTTGGGGCCCTTAGCAATCAGCCCCAGCATTTT; d_gene: -; abundance: -; j_gene: TRBJ1-5; v_gene: TRBV2
CDR3aa: CASSKGGATIYEQYF; CDR3nt: TGTGCCAGCAGCAAAGGGGGGGCCACTATCTACGAGCAGTACTTC; d_gene: -; abundance: few; j_gene: TRBJ2-7; v_gene: TRBV7-9
CDR3aa: CASSRLMGSEAFF; CDR3nt: TGTGCCAGCAGTCGCTTAATGGGTTCTGAAGCTTTCTTT; d_gene: -; abundance: few; j_gene: TRBJ1-1; v_gene: TRBV6-6
CDR3aa: CASSYSVGRVNTEAFF; CDR3nt: TGTGCCAGCAGTTACTCGGTGGGCAGGGTGAACACTGAAGCTTTCTTT; d_gene: -; abundance: -; j_gene: TRBJ1-1; v_gene: TRBV6-2/TRBV6-3
CDR3aa: CSARDRRTGVRTYNEQFF; CDR3nt: TGCAGTGCTAGAGATCGTAGGACAGGGGTGAGGACCTACAATGAGCAGTTCTTC; d_gene: TRBD1; abundance: -; j_gene: TRBJ2-1; v_gene: TRBV20-1
CDR3aa: CATSDKNRDRGNEQFF; CDR3nt: TGTGCCACCAGTGATAAAAACCGGGACAGGGGAAATGAGCAGTTCTTC; d_gene: TRBD1; abundance: -; j_gene: TRBJ2-1; v_gene: TRBV24-1
CDR3aa: CASRLGSYEQYF; CDR3nt: TGTGCCAGCCGCCTCGGATCCTACGAGCAGTACTTC; d_gene: -; abundance: few; j_gene: TRBJ2-7; v_gene: TRBV12-3/TRBV12-4
CDR3aa: CATSRDRREAHEQYF; CDR3nt: TGTGCCACCAGCAGAGATCGGCGGGAGGCCCACGAGCAGTACTTC; d_gene: TRBD2; abundance: few; j_gene: TRBJ2-7; v_gene: TRBV15
CDR3aa: CASIIDGELFF; CDR3nt: TGTGCCAGCATAATTGACGGGGAGCTGTTTTTT; d_gene: -; abundance: -; j_gene: TRBJ2-2; v_gene: TRBV2
CDR3aa: CSARPGGENIQYF; CDR3nt: TGCAGTGCCAGACCGGGGGGCGAAAACATTCAGTACTTC; d_gene: -; abundance: few; j_gene: TRBJ2-4; v_gene: TRBV20-1
CDR3aa: CASSYGTAAAYEQYF; CDR3nt: TGCGCCAGCAGCTACGGGACAGCGGCCGCCTACGAGCAGTACTTC; d_gene: TRBD1; abundance: few; j_gene: TRBJ2-7; v_gene: TRBV5-1
CDR3aa: CASSLYPSGRVEQFF; CDR3nt: TGTGCCAGCAGTTTATACCCTAGCGGGAGAGTTGAGCAGTTCTTC; d_gene: TRBD2; abundance: many; j_gene: TRBJ2-1; v_gene: TRBV27
CDR3aa: CASSQPDRNTGELFF; CDR3nt: TGTGCCAGCAGCCAACCAGACAGGAACACCGGGGAGCTGTTTTTT; d_gene: -; abundance: -; j_gene: TRBJ2-2; v_gene: TRBV4-2
CDR3aa: CASSVVFHSPWYEQYF; CDR3nt: TGTGCCAGCAGCGTAGTCTTCCATTCTCCATGGTACGAGCAGTACTTC; d_gene: -; abundance: -; j_gene: TRBJ2-7; v_gene: TRBV9
CDR3aa: CASTSSNEQFF; CDR3nt: TGTGCCAGCACCAGTAGCAATGAGCAGTTCTTC; d_gene: -; abundance: -; j_gene: TRBJ2-1; v_gene: TRBV12-3/TRBV12-4
CDR3aa: CASSYSIVQIEAFF; CDR3nt: TGTGCCAGCAGTTACTCGATCGTCCAAATAGAAGCTTTCTTT; d_gene: -; abundance: few; j_gene: TRBJ1-1; v_gene: TRBV6-5
CDR3aa: CASKGQGFEQYF; CDR3nt: TGTGCCAGCAAAGGACAGGGATTCGAGCAGTACTTC; d_gene: TRBD1; abundance: -; j_gene: TRBJ2-7; v_gene: TRBV12-3/TRBV12-4
CDR3aa: CASSPLYGDTQYF; CDR3nt: TGCGCCAGCAGCCCTCTATATGGGGATACGCAGTATTTT; d_gene: -; abundance: -; j_gene: TRBJ2-3; v_gene: TRBV5-1
CDR3aa: CASSFWRRITGELFF; CDR3nt: TGTGCCAGCAGTTTCTGGCGTAGAATCACCGGGGAGCTGTTTTTT; d_gene: -; abundance: -; j_gene: TRBJ2-2; v_gene: TRBV12-3/TRBV12-4
CDR3aa: CASSPDRGRGTEAFF; CDR3nt: TGTGCCAGCAGCCCGGACAGGGGGCGGGGCACTGAAGCTTTCTTT; d_gene: TRBD1; abundance: many; j_gene: TRBJ1-1; v_gene: TRBV5-1
CDR3aa: CASSLAQGGSYNEQFF; CDR3nt: TGCGCCAGCAGCTTGGCCCAGGGAGGCTCCTACAATGAGCAGTTCTTC; d_gene: -; abundance: -; j_gene: TRBJ2-1; v_gene: TRBV5-1
CDR3aa: CASSVFGGEKLFF; CDR3nt: TGTGCCAGCAGTGTTTTCGGGGGGGAAAAACTGTTTTTT; d_gene: -; abundance: many; j_gene: TRBJ1-4; v_gene: TRBV25-1
CDR3aa: CASSLEGTTYEQYF; CDR3nt: TGTGCCAGCAGTTTAGAAGGGACTACCTACGAGCAGTACTTC; d_gene: TRBD2; abundance: many; j_gene: TRBJ2-7; v_gene: TRBV12-3/TRBV12-4
CDR3aa: CASSRWGQTNKNTEAFF; CDR3nt: TGTGCCAGCAGCCGCTGGGGACAGACTAATAAGAACACTGAAGCTTTCTTT; d_gene: TRBD1; abundance: few; j_gene: TRBJ1-1; v_gene: TRBV11-1
CDR3aa: CASSQVQGGPQPQHF; CDR3nt: TGCGCCAGCAGCCAAGTTCAGGGTGGTCCCCAGCCCCAGCATTTT; d_gene: -; abundance: -; j_gene: TRBJ1-5; v_gene: TRBV4-1
CDR3aa: CASSLAGAGAIETQYF; CDR3nt: TGTGCCAGCAGCTTAGCCGGAGCGGGAGCTATCGAGACCCAGTACTTC; d_gene: TRBD2; abundance: -; j_gene: TRBJ2-5; v_gene: TRBV7-9